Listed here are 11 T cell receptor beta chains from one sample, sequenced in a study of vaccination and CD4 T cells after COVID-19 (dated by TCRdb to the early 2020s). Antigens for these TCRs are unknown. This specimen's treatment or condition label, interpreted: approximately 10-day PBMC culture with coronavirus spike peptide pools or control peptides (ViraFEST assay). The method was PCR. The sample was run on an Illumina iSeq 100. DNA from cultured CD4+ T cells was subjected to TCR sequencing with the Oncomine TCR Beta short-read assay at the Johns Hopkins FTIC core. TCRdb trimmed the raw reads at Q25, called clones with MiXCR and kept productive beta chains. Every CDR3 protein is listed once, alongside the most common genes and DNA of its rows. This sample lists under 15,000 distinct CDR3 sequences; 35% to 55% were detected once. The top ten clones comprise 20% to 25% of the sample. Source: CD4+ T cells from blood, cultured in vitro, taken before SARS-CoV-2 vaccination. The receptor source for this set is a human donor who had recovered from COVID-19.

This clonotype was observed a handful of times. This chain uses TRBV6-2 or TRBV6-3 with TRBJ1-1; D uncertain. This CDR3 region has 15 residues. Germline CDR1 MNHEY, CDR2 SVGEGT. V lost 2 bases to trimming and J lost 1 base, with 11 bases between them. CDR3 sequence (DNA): TGTGCCAGCAGTTACATGCAGCACAAGAACACTGAAGCTTTCTTT. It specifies CASSYMQHKNTEAFF.

CDR3 amino acids: CASSYMDRAPYEQYF. The CDR3 DNA reads TGTGCCAGCAGTTACATGGACAGGGCTCCCTACGAGCAGTACTTC. The chain employs TRBV27 and TRBJ2-7; 8 bases fit TRBD1. Germline V gene lookup returns CDR1 MNHEY and CDR2 SMNVEV (reference sequence). This CDR3 has 15 residues. Germline trimming cut 4 bases from V and 2 bases from J; bases unmatched to any gene: 7.

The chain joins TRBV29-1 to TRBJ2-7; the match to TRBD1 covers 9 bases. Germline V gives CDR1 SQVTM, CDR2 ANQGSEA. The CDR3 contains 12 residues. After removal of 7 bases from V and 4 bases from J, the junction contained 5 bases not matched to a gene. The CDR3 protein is CSAGQGFYEQYF. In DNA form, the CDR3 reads TGCAGCGCGGGACAGGGTTTTTACGAGCAGTACTTC.

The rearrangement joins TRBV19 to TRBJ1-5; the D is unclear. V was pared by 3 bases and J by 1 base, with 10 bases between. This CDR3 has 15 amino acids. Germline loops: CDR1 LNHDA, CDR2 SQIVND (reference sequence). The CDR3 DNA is TGTGCCAGTAGTATTCGGGGTCCGAGCAATCAGCCCCAGCATTTT. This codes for CASSIRGPSNQPQHF.

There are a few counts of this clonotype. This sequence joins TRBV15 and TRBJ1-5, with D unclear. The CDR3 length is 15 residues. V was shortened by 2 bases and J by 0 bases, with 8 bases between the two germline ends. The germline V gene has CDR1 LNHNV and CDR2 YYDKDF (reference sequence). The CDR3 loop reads CATSRRGISNQPQHF. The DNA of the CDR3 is TGTGCCACCAGCAGAAGAGGGATTAGCAATCAGCCCCAGCATTTT.

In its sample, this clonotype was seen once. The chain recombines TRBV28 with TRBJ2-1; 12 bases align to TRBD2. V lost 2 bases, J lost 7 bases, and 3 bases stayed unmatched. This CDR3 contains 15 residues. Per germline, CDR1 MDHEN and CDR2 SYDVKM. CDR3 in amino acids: CASSLLAGGQNEQFF. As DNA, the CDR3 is TGTGCCAGCAGTTTACTAGCGGGAGGGCAAAATGAGCAGTTCTTC.

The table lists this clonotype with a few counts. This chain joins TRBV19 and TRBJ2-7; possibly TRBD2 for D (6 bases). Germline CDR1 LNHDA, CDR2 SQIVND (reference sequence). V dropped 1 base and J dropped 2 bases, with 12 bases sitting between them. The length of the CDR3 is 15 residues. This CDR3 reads CASSIAAGPTYEQYF. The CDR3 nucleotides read TGTGCCAGTAGTATAGCGGCGGGGCCAACCTACGAGCAGTACTTC.

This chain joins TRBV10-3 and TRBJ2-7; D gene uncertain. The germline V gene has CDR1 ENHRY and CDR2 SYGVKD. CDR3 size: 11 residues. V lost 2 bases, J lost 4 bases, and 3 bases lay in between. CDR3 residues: CAISEGYEQYF. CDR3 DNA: TGTGCCATCAGTGAGGGGTACGAGCAGTACTTC.

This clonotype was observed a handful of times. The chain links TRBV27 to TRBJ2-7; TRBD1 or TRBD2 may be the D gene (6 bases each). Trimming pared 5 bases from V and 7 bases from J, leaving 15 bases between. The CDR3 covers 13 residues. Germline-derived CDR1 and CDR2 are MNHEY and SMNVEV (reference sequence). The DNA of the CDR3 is TGTGCCAGCAGTCTACTCGGGGGCGGAGAGCAGTACTTC. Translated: CASSLLGGGEQYF.

The CDR3 sequence: CASSQGRQSSYNEQFF. Here the CDR3 DNA reads TGTGCCAGCAGCCAAGGACGCCAAAGCTCCTACAATGAGCAGTTCTTC. The rearrangement links TRBV7-9 to TRBJ2-1; no clear D. This CDR3 spans 16 amino acids. Trimming removed 5 bases at V and 0 bases at J, with 14 bases between. Germline V lookup: CDR1 SEHNR, CDR2 FQNEAQ (reference sequence).

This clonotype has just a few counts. CDR3 region: CASSEPGNNYGYTF. DNA for the CDR3: TGTGCCAGCAGCGAACCGGGAAATAACTATGGCTACACCTTC. The chain recombines TRBV7-9 with TRBJ1-2; D call uncertain. Germline-derived CDR1 and CDR2 are SEHNR and FQNEAQ (reference sequence). Trimming took off 5 bases at V and 1 base at J, with 11 bases between the two ends. This CDR3 spans 14 amino acids. Complete variable domain (other parts from reference TRBV7-9 and TRBJ1-2): DTGVSQNPRHKITKRGQNVTFRCDPISEHNRLYWYRQTLGQGPEFLTYFQNEAQLEKSRLLSDRFSAERPKGSFSTLEIQRTEQGDSAMYLCASSEPGNNYGYTFGSGTRLTVV.